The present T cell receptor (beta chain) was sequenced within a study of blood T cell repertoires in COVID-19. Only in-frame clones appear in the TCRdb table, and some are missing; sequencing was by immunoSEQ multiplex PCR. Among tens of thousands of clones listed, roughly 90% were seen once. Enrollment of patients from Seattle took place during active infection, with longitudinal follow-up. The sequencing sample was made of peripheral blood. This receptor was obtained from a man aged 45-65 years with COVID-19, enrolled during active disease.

The CDR3 sequence is CASSPKTSGVGNEQFF. The CDR3 DNA is TGTGCCAGCAGCCCCAAGACTAGCGGGGTAGGCAATGAGCAGTTCTTC. The chain links TRBV9 to TRBJ2-1, with 11 bases fitting TRBD2. The CDR3 is 16 amino acids. After removal of 4 bases from V and 6 bases from J, the junction contained 9 bases not matched to a gene. The V gene's germline CDR1 is SGDLS and CDR2 YYNGEE.